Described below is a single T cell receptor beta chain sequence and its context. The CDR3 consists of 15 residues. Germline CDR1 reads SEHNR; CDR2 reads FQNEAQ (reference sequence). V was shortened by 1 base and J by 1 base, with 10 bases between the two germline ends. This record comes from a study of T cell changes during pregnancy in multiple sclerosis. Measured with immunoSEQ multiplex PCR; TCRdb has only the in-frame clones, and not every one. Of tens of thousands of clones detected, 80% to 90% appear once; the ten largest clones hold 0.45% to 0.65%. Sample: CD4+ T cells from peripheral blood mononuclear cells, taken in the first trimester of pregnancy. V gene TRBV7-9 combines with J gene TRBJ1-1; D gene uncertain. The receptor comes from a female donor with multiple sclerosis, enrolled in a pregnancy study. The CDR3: CASSLEIYRNTEAFF. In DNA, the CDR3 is TGTGCCAGCAGCTTAGAAATATACAGGAACACTGAAGCTTTCTTT.